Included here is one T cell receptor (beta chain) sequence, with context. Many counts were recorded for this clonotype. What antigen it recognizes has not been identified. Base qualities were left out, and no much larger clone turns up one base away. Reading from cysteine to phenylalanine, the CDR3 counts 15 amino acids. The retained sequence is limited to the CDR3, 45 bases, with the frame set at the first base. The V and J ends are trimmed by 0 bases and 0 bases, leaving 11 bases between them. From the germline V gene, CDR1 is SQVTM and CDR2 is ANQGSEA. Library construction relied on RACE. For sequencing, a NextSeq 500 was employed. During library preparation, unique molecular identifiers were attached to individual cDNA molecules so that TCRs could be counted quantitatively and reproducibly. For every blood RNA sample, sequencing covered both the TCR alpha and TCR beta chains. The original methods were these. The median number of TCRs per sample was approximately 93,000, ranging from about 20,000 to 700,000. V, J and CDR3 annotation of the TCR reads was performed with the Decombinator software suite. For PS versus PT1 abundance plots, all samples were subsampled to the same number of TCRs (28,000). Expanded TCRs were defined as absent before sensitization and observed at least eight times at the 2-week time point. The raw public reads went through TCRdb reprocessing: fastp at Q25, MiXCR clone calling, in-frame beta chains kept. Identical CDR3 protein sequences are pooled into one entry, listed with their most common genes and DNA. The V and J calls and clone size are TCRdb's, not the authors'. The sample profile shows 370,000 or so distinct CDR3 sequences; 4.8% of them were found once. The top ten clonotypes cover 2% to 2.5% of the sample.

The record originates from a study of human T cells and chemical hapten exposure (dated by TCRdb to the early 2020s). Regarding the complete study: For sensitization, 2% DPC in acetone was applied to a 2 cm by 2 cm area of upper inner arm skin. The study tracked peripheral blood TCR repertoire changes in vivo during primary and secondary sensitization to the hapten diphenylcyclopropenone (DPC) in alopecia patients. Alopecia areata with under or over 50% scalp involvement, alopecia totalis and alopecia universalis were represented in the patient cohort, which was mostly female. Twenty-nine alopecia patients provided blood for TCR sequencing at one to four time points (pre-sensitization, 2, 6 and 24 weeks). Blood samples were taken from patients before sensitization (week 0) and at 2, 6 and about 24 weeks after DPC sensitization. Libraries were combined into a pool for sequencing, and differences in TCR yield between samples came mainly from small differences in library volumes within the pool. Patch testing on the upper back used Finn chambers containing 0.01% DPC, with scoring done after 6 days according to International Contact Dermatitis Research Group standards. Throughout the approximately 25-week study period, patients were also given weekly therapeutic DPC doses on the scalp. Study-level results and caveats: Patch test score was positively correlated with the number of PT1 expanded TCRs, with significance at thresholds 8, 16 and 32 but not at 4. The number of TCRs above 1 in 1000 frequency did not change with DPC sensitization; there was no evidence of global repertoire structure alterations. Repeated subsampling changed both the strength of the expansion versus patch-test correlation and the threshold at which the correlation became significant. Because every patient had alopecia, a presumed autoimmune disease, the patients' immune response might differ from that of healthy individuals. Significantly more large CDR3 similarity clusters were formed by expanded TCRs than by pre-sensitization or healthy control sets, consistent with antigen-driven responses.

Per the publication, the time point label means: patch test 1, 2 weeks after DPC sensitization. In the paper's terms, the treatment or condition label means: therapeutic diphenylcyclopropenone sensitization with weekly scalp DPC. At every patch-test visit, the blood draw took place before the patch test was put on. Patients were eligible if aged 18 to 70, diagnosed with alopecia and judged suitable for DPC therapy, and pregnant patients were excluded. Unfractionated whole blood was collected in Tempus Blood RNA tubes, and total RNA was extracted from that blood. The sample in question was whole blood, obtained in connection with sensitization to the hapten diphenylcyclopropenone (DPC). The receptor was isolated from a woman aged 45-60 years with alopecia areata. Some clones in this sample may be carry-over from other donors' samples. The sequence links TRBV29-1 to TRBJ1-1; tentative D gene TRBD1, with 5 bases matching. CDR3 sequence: CSVEDPSTVNTEAFF. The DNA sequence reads TGCAGCGTTGAAGATCCCTCGACAGTGAACACTGAAGCTTTCTTT.